The table lists the clone carrying this T cell receptor (beta chain) with many counts. This specimen belongs to a study of blood T cells in healthy people across ages. A second PCR, run for about 6 to 12 cycles, used a sample-barcoded 5' primer plus a J-beta primer mix. Each TCR beta cDNA got a 12-nucleotide random molecular identifier. TCRdb ran MiXCR on the 5' RACE reads and lists one entry per CDR3 protein. The sample lists 600,000 to 850,000 distinct CDR3 sequences; roughly two fifths were seen once. The CDR3 has 13 residues. Trimming removed 7 bases at V and 4 bases at J, with 13 bases between. This chain joins TRBV12-3 or TRBV12-4 and TRBJ2-5, with D perhaps TRBD1 or TRBD2 (5 bases each). Sequencing was performed on blood. The source is a woman aged 55-69 years in good health. The CDR3: CASKTPGTETQYF. The CDR3 DNA reads TGTGCCAGCAAAACTCCAGGGACAGAGACCCAGTACTTC.